This T cell receptor beta chain was identified during a study of cytomegalovirus exposure and HLA in healthy donors. The study, taken as a whole, reports: Three CMV-associated chains were confirmed in vitro to be specific for CMV antigens. Using a false discovery rate of 0.05, a later analysis showed that approximately 17,000 TCR beta sequences were associated with HLA alleles. Fewer N-insertions than the approximately 680-donor mean were reportedly shown by an Asian-associated ancestry cluster in a later analysis.

Participants comprised healthy donors of bone marrow. The PCR made use of 60 Vbeta and 13 Jbeta primers. Generated by immunoSEQ multiplex PCR, the TCRdb table keeps only in-frame clones and is missing some. The sample comprises 90,000 to 130,000 clones, more than 65% of which are singletons, and about 6.8% rests with the top ten. A word on this clone: As yet, its antigen is unknown.

Germline V CDR1 and CDR2: MGHRA, YSYEKL. CDR3 length equals 16 residues. With 3 bases removed from V and 1 base from J, the gap between germline ends came to 12 bases. The chain combines TRBV4-1 with TRBJ2-2; D may be TRBD1 (5 bases). This TCR was sampled from a man under 40 in good health and CMV-seropositive. The sample taken for sequencing was PBMCs. In DNA, the CDR3 is TGCGCCAGCAGCCATAGGGGAATAAGGAACACCGGGGAGCTGTTTTTT. This sequence encodes CASSHRGIRNTGELFF.